This T cell receptor beta chain is from a study of blood T cell repertoires in COVID-19. Germline V gene sequence: CDR1 GTSNPN, CDR2 SVGIG (reference sequence). The CDR3 is 17 residues long. V was clipped by 3 bases and J by 1 base; unmatched bases: 8. Produced via immunoSEQ multiplex PCR; TCRdb's table is partial and in-frame only. The table records 100,000 or so clones, about nine tenths of them present only once. Material for sequencing was peripheral blood. The genes are TRBV30 and TRBJ1-5; 11 bases line up with TRBD1. The sequence was obtained from a man in his fifties or sixties with acute or convalescent COVID-19. DNA for the CDR3: TGTGCCTGGAGACCAGGACAGGGGGCCCACAGCAATCAGCCCCAGCATTTT. Protein: CAWRPGQGAHSNQPQHF.